This T cell receptor beta chain was recovered during a study of shared clonotypes between healthy human individuals. Study-level background: Every donor yielded three CD4 naive, three CD4 memory, two CD8 naive and one CD8 memory plate. Study-wide points: The sharing of approximately 4.6% of naive CD4 clonotypes was seen across a few donors. Richness estimates generally favored naive over memory subsets.

Naive CD8 populations comprised CD45RO-negative cells positively selected for CCR7, excluding terminally differentiated effector memory CD45RA+ cells. A remark on this clone: Its target is unknown.

Per the study methods: Junction-only sequences without quality scores came from ImmunoSEQ, so filtering differed. The method was immunoSEQ multiplex PCR; TCRdb's version includes in-frame clones alone and lacks a portion of them. The V and J calls and the clone size are those of that table, but D and trimming were determined from the DNA. This table has approximately 1.9 million clones, over 85% appearing once. The germline V gene has CDR1 MNHEY and CDR2 SMNVEV (reference sequence). V lost 8 bases and J lost 0, with 11 bases in between. The CDR3 spans 14 residues. The receptor was derived from a man between 18 and 35 years old in good health. Some clones in this sample may be carry-over from other donors' samples. Material for sequencing was naive CD8+ T cells from PBMCs. This chain uses TRBV27 with TRBJ2-1; D is perhaps TRBD2 (6 bases). CDR3: CASQGGVSYNEQFF. The CDR3 nucleotides read TGTGCCAGCCAAGGCGGGGTCTCCTACAATGAGCAGTTCTTC.